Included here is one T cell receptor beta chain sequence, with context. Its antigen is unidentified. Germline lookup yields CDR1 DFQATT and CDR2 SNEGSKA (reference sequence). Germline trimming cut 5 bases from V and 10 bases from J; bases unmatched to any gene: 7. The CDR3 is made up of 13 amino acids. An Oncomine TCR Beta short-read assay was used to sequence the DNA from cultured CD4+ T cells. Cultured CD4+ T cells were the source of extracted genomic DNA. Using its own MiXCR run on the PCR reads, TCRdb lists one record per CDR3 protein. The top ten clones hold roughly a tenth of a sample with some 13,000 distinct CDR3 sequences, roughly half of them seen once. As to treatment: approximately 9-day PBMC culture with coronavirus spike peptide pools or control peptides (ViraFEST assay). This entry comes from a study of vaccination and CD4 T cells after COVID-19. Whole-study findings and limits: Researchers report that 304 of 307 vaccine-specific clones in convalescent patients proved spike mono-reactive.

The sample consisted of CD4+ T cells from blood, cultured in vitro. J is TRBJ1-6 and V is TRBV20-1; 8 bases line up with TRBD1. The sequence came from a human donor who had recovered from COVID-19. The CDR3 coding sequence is TGCAGTGCTCCGGACAGGGTCCAATCACCCCTCCACTTT. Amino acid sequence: CSAPDRVQSPLHF.